A single sample is the source of the 17 T cell receptor beta chains below, sequenced in a study of cytomegalovirus exposure and HLA in healthy donors. Amplification used 60 Vbeta primers and 13 Jbeta primers. Clones were sequenced by immunoSEQ multiplex PCR, and TCRdb holds only the in-frame ones, with some missing. This table holds some 150,000 clones, around nine tenths found once. The sequenced sample was PBMCs. The receptors derive from a woman in her 30s in good health and CMV-seronegative.

This clone was seen only once. V is TRBV11-2 and J is TRBJ2-3; D uncertain. This CDR3 is built from 15 residues. In germline, CDR1 is SGHAT, CDR2 FQNNGV. V was shortened by 1 base and J by 2 bases, with 10 bases between the two germline ends. The CDR3, as DNA: TGTGCCAGCAGCTTAGGAGGTTCCCCCACAGATACGCAGTATTTT. Encoded protein: CASSLGGSPTDTQYF.

In this sample, this clone turned up a few times. The genes are TRBV6-6 and TRBJ2-2, with 10 bases fitting TRBD2. From germline, CDR1 is MNHNY and CDR2 SVGAGI (reference sequence). J was trimmed by 2 bases and V by 4 bases; bases with no gene match: 4. There are 16 residues in the CDR3. DNA of the CDR3: TGTGCCAGCAGTTCAAGCGGGGGGGTCAACACCGGGGAGCTGTTTTTT. It specifies CASSSSGGVNTGELFF.

This clone was counted a single time. V is TRBV7-9 and J is TRBJ2-7; D is unresolved. V dropped 2 bases and J dropped 2 bases, with 4 bases sitting between them. Germline-derived CDR1 and CDR2 are SEHNR and FQNEAQ (reference sequence). The CDR3 length is 12 residues. The CDR3, as DNA: TGTGCCAGCAGCTTATTAGCCTACGAGCAGTACTTC. Its protein product is CASSLLAYEQYF.

The chain recombines TRBV18 with TRBJ1-2, with a tentative D call TRBD1 (5 bases). V lost 0 bases to trimming and J lost 0 bases, with 14 bases between them. Germline V lookup: CDR1 KGHSH, CDR2 LQKENI. This CDR3 is built from 17 residues. The CDR3 coding sequence is TGTGCCAGCTCACCACCGTATAAGACGGACACTAACTATGGCTACACCTTC. Translation gives CASSPPYKTDTNYGYTF.

CDR3 amino acids: CASSPGTQETQYF. The CDR3, as DNA: TGCGCCAGCAGCCCGGGGACACAAGAGACCCAGTACTTC. The rearrangement uses TRBV5-1 and TRBJ2-5; perhaps TRBD1 as D (6 bases). Germline loops: CDR1 SGHRS, CDR2 YFSETQ. There are 13 residues in the CDR3. Trimming left V 4 bases short and J 2 bases short, with 9 bases between.

The V call is TRBV7-9, the J call TRBJ2-1; D not resolved. The germline V and J ends were trimmed by 2 bases and 6 bases, with 5 bases remaining between them. The CDR3 sequence is 12 residues long. Germline CDR1 reads SEHNR; CDR2 reads FQNEAQ (reference sequence). DNA of the CDR3: TGTGCCAGCAGCTTAAGCCTCAATGAGCAGTTCTTC. This encodes CASSLSLNEQFF.

CDR3 residues: CASSPGHQRGDTQYF. CDR3 nucleotides: TGTGCCAGCTCACCGGGACACCAAAGAGGAGATACGCAGTATTTT. J is TRBJ2-3 and V is TRBV18; maybe TRBD1 (6 bases). The ends were cut back, 3 bases at V and 5 bases at J, with 15 bases in the middle. The CDR3 length is 15 residues. The germline V gene encodes CDR1 KGHSH and CDR2 LQKENI.

The J gene is TRBJ2-6, the V gene TRBV7-8; maybe TRBD2 (7 bases). With 4 bases removed from V and 4 bases from J, the gap between germline ends came to 29 bases. This CDR3 comprises 21 residues. In germline, CDR1 is SGHVS, CDR2 FQNEAQ. As DNA, the CDR3 is TGTGCCAGCAGCTCACCGACTTTAGGGGGGGCGCCTCCCGTCGGGGCCAACGTCCTGACTTTC. Its protein is CASSSPTLGGAPPVGANVLTF.

CDR3 residues: CASKRLPGLAGVGSSYEQYF. The DNA of the CDR3 is TGTGCCAGCAAGCGCCTTCCGGGACTAGCGGGAGTGGGGAGCTCCTACGAGCAGTACTTC. The chain combines TRBV28 with TRBJ2-7; 14 positions match TRBD2. This CDR3 has 20 residues. V lost 7 bases and J lost 0; bases outside the gene matches: 17. Germline V lookup: CDR1 MDHEN, CDR2 SYDVKM.

The chain carries TRBV7-8 and TRBJ2-7, with TRBD2 identical over 9 bases. The CDR3 extends over 17 amino acids. Germline lookup yields CDR1 SGHVS and CDR2 FQNEAQ. Germline trimming cut 5 bases from V and 5 bases from J; bases unmatched to any gene: 16. CDR3 sequence reads: CASSPDSVAGAGDEQYF. The CDR3 coding sequence is TGTGCCAGCAGCCCCGACAGCGTAGCGGGAGCTGGGGACGAGCAGTACTTC.

The table lists this clone with a count of one. The chain recombines TRBV2 with TRBJ2-5; 7 nucleotides match TRBD2. The trim removed 8 bases at V and 7 bases at J, leaving 4 bases unmatched. The length of the CDR3 is 11 residues. Germline CDR1 SNHLY, CDR2 FYNNEI. CDR3 nucleotide sequence: TGTGCCAGCCATGGGGGGGGGACCCAGTACTTC. It is translated as CASHGGGTQYF. The whole variable domain, filled in from reference TRBV2 and TRBJ2-5, reads EPEVTQTPSHQVTQMGQEVILRCVPISNHLYFYWYRQILGQKVEFLVSFYNNEISEKSEIFDDQFSVERPDGSNFTLKIRSTKLEDSAMYFCASHGGGTQYFGPGTRLLVL.

V usage is TRBV7-8 and J usage is TRBJ2-1; no clear D gene. This CDR3 is 12 amino acids long. Germline V gene data show CDR1 as SGHVS and CDR2 as FQNEAQ. V was pared by 3 bases and J by 7 bases, with 7 bases between. The CDR3 DNA reads TGTGCCAGCAGCTTGAGTCGGAATGAGCAGTTCTTC. Its protein product is CASSLSRNEQFF.

The chain recombines TRBV2 with TRBJ2-1; 11 bases fit TRBD2. The CDR3 length is 15 residues. Trimming took 4 bases from V and 2 from J; bases not matched to a gene: 1. Germline V gene data show CDR1 as SNHLY and CDR2 as FYNNEI. CDR3 amino acids: CASSGSGRAYNEQFF. DNA of the CDR3: TGTGCCAGCAGTGGTAGCGGGAGGGCCTACAATGAGCAGTTCTTC.

This clone occurred once. The V gene is TRBV7-9, the J gene TRBJ2-2; D uncertain. The CDR3 length is 16 residues. Germline values: CDR1 SEHNR, CDR2 FQNEAQ (reference sequence). Trimming stripped 3 bases from V and 0 bases from J, with 11 bases between. The CDR3 loop reads CASSLMKPANTGELFF. In DNA, the CDR3 is TGTGCCAGCAGCTTGATGAAACCAGCGAACACCGGGGAGCTGTTTTTT.

The chain links TRBV5-1 to TRBJ2-5, with D tentatively TRBD1 (5 bases). The closer fit of TRBJ2-7 to the DNA end suggests the J call may be wrong. The CDR3 sequence is 13 residues long. Germline CDR1 and CDR2: SGHRS and YFSETQ. The CDR3 bases are TGCGCCAGCAGCCAAGGGGCCTCTCCCGAGCAGTACTTC. It is translated as CASSQGASPEQYF.

The rearrangement joins TRBV6-5 to TRBJ2-5; D may be TRBD2 (6 bases). The CDR3 runs 13 residues. Trimming pared 2 bases from V and 7 bases from J, leaving 11 bases between. The germline V gene has CDR1 MNHEY and CDR2 SVGAGI. The CDR3 DNA reads TGTGCCAGCAGTTACGGGGGACTTAGGACCCAGTACTTC. Translation: CASSYGGLRTQYF.

The chain carries TRBV19 and TRBJ2-1, with TRBD2 matching over 8 bases. The CDR3 runs 21 residues. Looked up from germline, CDR1 is LNHDA and CDR2 is SQIVND (reference sequence). Losses at the gene ends were 5 bases for V and 6 bases for J; bases not matched to a gene: 27. CDR3 sequence: CASSGAVGGSAERELGNEQFF. CDR3 bases: TGTGCCAGTAGTGGCGCGGTAGGAGGGAGCGCCGAGCGGGAGTTGGGCAATGAGCAGTTCTTC. Drawing the rest from reference TRBV19 and TRBJ2-1, the complete variable domain is DGGITQSPKYLFRKEGQNVTLSCEQNLNHDAMYWYRQDPGQGLRLIYYSQIVNDFQKGDIAEGYSVSREKKESFPLTVTSAQKNPTAFYLCASSGAVGGSAERELGNEQFFGPGTRLTVL.